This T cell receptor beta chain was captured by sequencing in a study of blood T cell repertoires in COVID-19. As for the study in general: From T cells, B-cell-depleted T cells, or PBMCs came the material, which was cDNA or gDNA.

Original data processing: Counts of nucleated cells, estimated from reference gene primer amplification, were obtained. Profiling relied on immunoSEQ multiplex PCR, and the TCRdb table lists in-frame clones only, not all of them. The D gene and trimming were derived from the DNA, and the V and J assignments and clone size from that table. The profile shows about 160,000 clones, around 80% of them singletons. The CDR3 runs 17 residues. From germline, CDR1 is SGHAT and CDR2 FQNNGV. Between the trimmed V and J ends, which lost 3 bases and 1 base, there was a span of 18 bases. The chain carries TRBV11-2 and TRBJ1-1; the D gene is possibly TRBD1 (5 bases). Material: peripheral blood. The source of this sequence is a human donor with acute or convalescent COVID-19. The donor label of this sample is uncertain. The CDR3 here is CASSFQGRTIRNTEAFF. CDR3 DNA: TGTGCCAGCAGCTTTCAGGGCCGGACTATACGGAACACTGAAGCTTTCTTT. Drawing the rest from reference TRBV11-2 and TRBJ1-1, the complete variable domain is EAGVAQSPRYKIIEKRQSVAFWCNPISGHATLYWYQQILGQGPKLLIQFQNNGVVDDSQLPKDRFSAERLKGVDSTLKIQPAKLEDSAVYLCASSFQGRTIRNTEAFFGQGTRLTVV.